This T cell receptor beta chain was sequenced during a study of T cell changes during pregnancy in multiple sclerosis (dated by TCRdb to 2018 to 2020). For context, the study as a whole: The study examined how the T cell repertoire changed over the course of pregnancy in women with multiple sclerosis.

Taken from cysteine to phenylalanine, the CDR3 has 14 residues. Only the CDR3 region is kept as DNA, spanning 42 bases read in frame from base 1. Sequences SGHDN (CDR1) and FVKESK (CDR2) are obtained from the germline V gene. Relative to germline, V is 6 bases shorter and J is 1 base shorter, with 12 bases between their ends. As for this clone: Its specific antigen is unknown. No qualities accompany the bases; no much larger clone lies one base away.

Libraries were made using the immunoSEQ multiplex PCR assay. TCRdb retrieved this table from immuneACCESS and kept in-frame rearrangements only. Not all clones are present; in checked studies, unresolved V genes account for under half, and no reason is known for the remainder. In all, the sample holds more than 70,000 clones, and 85% to 95% of those were seen once. The ten largest clones add up to about 2.5% of the sample. The specimen comprised peripheral blood, sampled before pregnancy. The rearrangement joined TRBV14 to TRBJ1-1; the D region possibly corresponds to TRBD1 (6 bases align). The receptor's source is a female donor with multiple sclerosis, enrolled in a pregnancy study. The DNA is TGTGCCAGCAGTCTCAGGGGACGGAACACTGAAGCTTTCTTT. This gives the protein CASSLRGRNTEAFF.